This is a list of T cell receptor beta chains from one sample in a study of cytomegalovirus exposure and HLA in healthy donors. TCRdb keeps only in-frame clones here, not all; method: immunoSEQ multiplex PCR. This sample has roughly 31,000 clones; about 66% occur once, and the top ten carry around two fifths. The source material was PBMCs. These receptors originate from a male donor in good health and CMV-seropositive. CDR3s include the opening cysteine and the closing phenylalanine or tryptophan. D genes are given only for firm matches. Rows give clone size only sometimes, using once, few, many, or a class for an expanded clone.

TRBJ1-1	few	NA	TRBV4-1	CASSQDYAGATGNTEAFF	TGCGCCAGCAGCCAAGATTACGCCGGAGCGACAGGGAACACTGAAGCTTTCTTT
TRBJ1-6	few	NA	TRBV7-6	CASSSDITNSPLHF	TGTGCCAGCAGCTCAGACATAACGAATTCACCCCTCCACTTT
TRBJ2-6	NA	NA	TRBV5-1	CASNTAISGANVLTF	TGCGCCAGCAACACAGCAATCTCTGGGGCCAACGTCCTGACTTTC
TRBJ1-1	few	NA	TRBV11-2	CASSSRSNTEAFF	TGTGCCAGCAGCTCCCGGTCGAACACTGAAGCTTTCTTT
TRBJ2-7	NA	TRBD2	TRBV5-1	CASSSKTSGAYEQYF	TGCGCCAGCAGCAGTAAGACTAGCGGGGCCTACGAGCAGTACTTC
TRBJ1-5	few	TRBD1	TRBV5-1	CASRQGLGNQPQHF	TGCGCCAGCCGACAGGGACTCGGCAATCAGCCCCAGCATTTT
TRBJ2-1	NA	NA	TRBV6-6	CASSPDGGTQFF	TGTGCCAGCAGTCCCGATGGTGGCACGCAGTTCTTC
TRBJ1-1	few	TRBD1	TRBV28	CASSIRHGTGTTEAFF	TGTGCCAGCAGTATACGCCATGGGACAGGGACCACTGAAGCTTTCTTT
TRBJ1-1	few	NA	TRBV15	CATSTSRGMNTEAFF	TGTGCCACCAGCACCTCCCGGGGGATGAACACTGAAGCTTTCTTT
TRBJ1-1	NA	NA	TRBV18	CASSPQRHRNTEAFF	TGTGCCAGCTCCCCCCAGCGCCACCGGAACACTGAAGCTTTCTTT
TRBJ1-4	once	NA	TRBV16	CASSQSIGDTTNEKLFF	TGTGCCAGCAGCCAATCGATAGGGGACACAACTAATGAAAAACTGTTTTTT
TRBJ1-1	NA	NA	TRBV6-5	CASSPPGGRNTEAFF	TGTGCCAGCAGTCCACCGGGGGGGCGCAACACTGAAGCTTTCTTT
TRBJ1-1	few	TRBD1	TRBV7-8	CASSLGRQGLNAEAFF	TGTGCCAGCAGCTTAGGCCGACAGGGCCTGAACGCTGAAGCTTTCTTT
TRBJ2-1	NA	NA	TRBV9	CASSVELWNEQFF	TGTGCCAGCAGCGTAGAACTATGGAATGAGCAGTTCTTC
TRBJ2-1	NA	TRBD2	TRBV6-1	CASSELAGSYNEQFF	TGTGCCAGCAGTGAACTAGCGGGCTCCTACAATGAGCAGTTCTTC
TRBJ2-3	few	TRBD2	TRBV9	CASSVSGGATDTQYF	TGTGCCAGCAGCGTATCCGGGGGGGCGACAGATACGCAGTATTTT
TRBJ1-3	few	NA	TRBV2	CASSELGNTIYF	TGTGCCAGCAGTGAACTGGGAAACACCATATATTTT
TRBJ1-5	NA	NA	TRBV28	CASSWEGQYNQPQHF	TGTGCCAGCAGTTGGGAGGGGCAATACAATCAGCCCCAGCATTTT
TRBJ2-1	NA	TRBD2	TRBV4-1	CASSLRLAGYNEQFF	TGCGCCAGCAGCTTACGACTAGCGGGATACAATGAGCAGTTCTTC
TRBJ2-7	NA	NA	TRBV5-4	CASSSQNSYEQYF	TGTGCCAGCAGCTCACAGAATTCCTACGAGCAGTACTTC
TRBJ1-2	NA	TRBD1	TRBV9	CASRTGTALVDGYTF	TGTGCCAGCAGGACCGGGACAGCTCTAGTGGATGGCTACACCTTC
TRBJ2-4	NA	TRBD2	TRBV5-6	CASSLTSGTRSLIQYF	TGTGCCAGCAGCTTAACTAGCGGGACTCGGAGTTTGATTCAGTACTTC
TRBJ1-1	few	TRBD1	TRBV7-6	CASSLGQGKGEAFF	TGTGCCAGCAGCTTAGGACAGGGGAAGGGTGAAGCTTTCTTT
TRBJ2-5	NA	TRBD2	TRBV10-2	CASRTSGGETQYF	TGCGCCAGCCGGACTAGCGGGGGAGAGACCCAGTACTTC
TRBJ2-5	NA	NA	TRBV28	CASSYPALQGGKTQYF	TGTGCCAGCAGCTACCCTGCTCTCCAGGGTGGAAAGACCCAGTACTTC
TRBJ2-7	NA	NA	TRBV10-3	CAISETQHPPEQYF	TGTGCCATCAGTGAGACCCAACATCCCCCTGAGCAGTACTTC
TRBJ1-2	NA	NA	TRBV7-2	CASSLYGGGYTF	TGTGCCAGCAGCTTATACGGGGGTGGCTACACCTTC
TRBJ1-1	once	NA	TRBV5-1	CASSSWDTTEAFF	TGCGCCAGCAGCTCATGGGACACCACTGAAGCTTTCTTT
TRBJ1-1	few	TRBD1	TRBV25-1	CASSRTGGTEAFF	TGTGCCAGCAGTCGAACAGGGGGCACTGAAGCTTTCTTT
TRBJ2-7	NA	NA	TRBV19	CASSIGGYEQYF	TGTGCCAGTAGTATCGGCGGATACGAGCAGTACTTC
TRBJ2-7	NA	TRBD1	TRBV5-1	CASSKGQGATYEQYF	TGCGCCAGCAGCAAAGGACAGGGGGCTACCTACGAGCAGTACTTC
TRBJ2-7	NA	NA	TRBV14	CASSSQGVEQYF	TGTGCCAGCAGCTCCCAGGGTGTCGAGCAGTACTTC
TRBJ1-1	few	TRBD1	TRBV4-1	CASSRTGQGSTEAFF	TGCGCCAGCAGCCGAACAGGACAGGGGAGCACTGAAGCTTTCTTT
TRBJ2-7	NA	TRBD2	TRBV4-2	CASSQRLAGGPYEQYF	TGTGCCAGCAGCCAAAGACTAGCGGGAGGGCCCTACGAGCAGTACTTC
TRBJ1-1	NA	TRBD1	TRBV18	CASSPAGGEAFF	TGTGCCAGCTCGCCCGCAGGGGGTGAAGCTTTCTTT
TRBJ1-4	NA	TRBD1	TRBV30	CAWRDRGPQKLFF	TGTGCCTGGAGGGACAGGGGACCACAAAAACTGTTTTTT
TRBJ2-7	NA	TRBD1	TRBV6-1	CASTQPGTGSTEQYF	TGTGCCAGCACCCAACCAGGGACAGGGTCGACCGAGCAGTACTTC
TRBJ1-1	once	TRBD1	TRBV10-3	CAISEAGGQGAEAFF	TGTGCCATCAGTGAGGCGGGGGGGCAGGGGGCTGAAGCTTTCTTT
TRBJ2-1	NA	TRBD2	TRBV30	CAWRELAGINEQFF	TGTGCCTGGAGGGAACTAGCGGGAATCAATGAGCAGTTCTTC
TRBJ2-1	NA	TRBD2	TRBV7-3	CASSLGRARLNEQFF	TGTGCCAGCAGCTTGGGGAGGGCCCGTCTCAATGAGCAGTTCTTC
TRBJ2-7	NA	NA	TRBV5-1	CASSLNRAGGRGAYEQYF	TGCGCCAGCAGCTTGAACCGTGCCGGGGGGCGAGGGGCCTACGAGCAGTACTTC
TRBJ2-3	NA	TRBD2	TRBV5-6	CASSPGGAGGVDTQYF	TGTGCCAGCAGCCCCGGGGGAGCGGGAGGGGTAGATACGCAGTATTTT
TRBJ1-3	NA	TRBD1	TRBV5-6	CASSWAGGHTIYF	TGTGCCAGCAGCTGGGCAGGGGGTCACACCATATATTTT
TRBJ1-1	NA	NA	TRBV5-8	CDSSLGGENTEAFF	TGTGACAGCAGCTTGGGTGGAGAGAACACTGAGGCTTTCTTT
TRBJ1-4	few	NA	TRBV19	CASSRRTATNEKLFF	TGTGCCAGTAGTAGACGGACAGCAACTAATGAAAAACTGTTTTTT